What follows are 10 T cell receptor beta chains derived from one specimen sequenced in a study of blood T cell repertoires in COVID-19. The table came from immunoSEQ multiplex PCR; TCRdb's copy has only in-frame clones and leaves some out. The table has approximately 160,000 clones, 80% to 90% seen once. Sequencing used PBMCs or T cells enriched from blood (not recorded which). The source is a woman aged 50 to 60 who had recovered from COVID-19.

The chain has TRBV19 and TRBJ1-2; D possibly corresponds to TRBD1 (5 bases). The germline gives CDR1 LNHDA, CDR2 SQIVND (reference sequence). The V and J ends lost 3 bases and 2 bases respectively, with 7 bases between them. The CDR3 spans 13 residues. The CDR3 DNA follows: TGTGCCAGTAGTATCAGGGTGAACTATGGCTACACCTTC. This gives the protein CASSIRVNYGYTF. The full variable domain, rest sourced from reference TRBV19 and TRBJ1-2, is DGGITQSPKYLFRKEGQNVTLSCEQNLNHDAMYWYRQDPGQGLRLIYYSQIVNDFQKGDIAEGYSVSREKKESFPLTVTSAQKNPTAFYLCASSIRVNYGYTFGSGTRLTVV.

This chain connects TRBV6-5 to TRBJ2-7, with D perhaps matching TRBD2 (6 bases). From germline, CDR1 is MNHEY and CDR2 SVGAGI. This CDR3 is 14 amino acids long. Trimming took 2 bases from V and 1 from J, leaving 9 bases between them. The CDR3 DNA is TGTGCCAGCAGTTACCGTGCGGGGTCCTACGAGCAGTACTTC. This codes for CASSYRAGSYEQYF.

This chain links TRBV11-3 with TRBJ1-1; D is unclear. This CDR3 has 14 amino acids. Germline CDR1 and CDR2: SGHNT and YENEEA. V was trimmed by 2 bases and J by 0 bases, leaving 7 bases between them. CDR3: CASSLNSMNTEAFF. CDR3 bases: TGTGCCAGCAGCTTAAACAGCATGAACACTGAAGCTTTCTTT.

V is TRBV2 and J is TRBJ1-4, with 8 bases aligning to TRBD1. This CDR3 spans 14 amino acids. The ends lost 1 base at V and 7 bases at J; junction bases unmatched: 2. Germline assignment: CDR1 SNHLY and CDR2 FYNNEI. For the CDR3, the DNA is TGTGCCAGCAGTGAAGGGACAGGGATTGAAAAACTGTTTTTT. Translation gives CASSEGTGIEKLFF.

This rearrangement joins TRBV18 to TRBJ1-5; 9 nucleotides match TRBD1. Germline loops: CDR1 KGHSH, CDR2 LQKENI. The trim removed 3 bases at V and 0 bases at J, leaving 9 bases unmatched. CDR3 length: 18 amino acids. The CDR3 reads CASSPSDRGLYSNQPQHF. DNA for the CDR3: TGTGCCAGCTCACCCTCGGACAGGGGATTATATAGCAATCAGCCCCAGCATTTT.

V is TRBV28 and J is TRBJ2-7; 7 bases match TRBD1. The CDR3 is 18 amino acids. Germline V gene data show CDR1 as MDHEN and CDR2 as SYDVKM. V lost 3 bases and J lost 4; bases outside the gene matches: 18. CDR3 sequence: CASSFGHLNRGRPYEQYF. CDR3 DNA: TGTGCCAGCAGTTTTGGTCACCTAAACAGGGGTCGCCCGTACGAGCAGTACTTC.

The gene calls are TRBV5-6 and TRBJ2-2; D gene uncertain. There are 12 residues in the CDR3. Germline lookup yields CDR1 SGHDT and CDR2 YYEEEE. Trimming cost V 7 bases and J 7 bases, with 11 bases left between them. The CDR3 loop is CASPRGNGELFF. In DNA form, the CDR3 reads TGTGCCAGCCCGAGAGGCAACGGGGAGCTGTTTTTT.

The chain joins TRBV6-5 to TRBJ1-6, with 10 nucleotides matching TRBD1. The CDR3 is made up of 16 amino acids. Germline V CDR1 and CDR2: MNHEY, SVGAGI. After removal of 4 bases from V and 7 bases from J, the junction contained 7 bases not matched to a gene. CDR3 DNA: TGTGCCAGCAGTTCGACAGGGGGCGTTAGAAATTCACCCCTCCACTTT. Translation: CASSSTGGVRNSPLHF.

Here the CDR3 DNA reads TGCGCCAGCAGCCAAGGGACTAGCCAGTTCTTC. It translates to CASSQGTSQFF. This chain connects TRBV4-3 to TRBJ2-1; 8 bases are a match to TRBD2. V lost 1 base, J lost 13 bases, and 0 bases stayed unmatched. The CDR3 sequence is 11 residues long. Germline V CDR1 and CDR2: LGHNA, YSLEER.

The V and J genes are TRBV11-2 and TRBJ2-1; a weak D match, TRBD2 (7 bases). Germline V lookup: CDR1 SGHAT, CDR2 FQNNGV. This CDR3 contains 13 residues. V was cut by 5 bases and J by 6 bases, with 11 bases left in between. In DNA form, the CDR3 reads TGTGCCAGCAGCGGGGGGGCACTCAATGAGCAGTTCTTC. It is translated as CASSGGALNEQFF. Variable domain in full (rest from reference TRBV11-2 and TRBJ2-1): EAGVAQSPRYKIIEKRQSVAFWCNPISGHATLYWYQQILGQGPKLLIQFQNNGVVDDSQLPKDRFSAERLKGVDSTLKIQPAKLEDSAVYLCASSGGALNEQFFGPGTRLTVL.